One TCR beta chain is described in this entry. This entry comes from a study of T cells in tuberculosis. Latent tuberculosis screening used tuberculin skin test and IGRA at entry. The CDR3 extends over 14 amino acids. Germline V gene sequence: CDR1 MNHNS, CDR2 SASEGT. J was trimmed by 4 bases and V by 6 bases; bases with no gene match: 6. TCRdb keeps only in-frame clones here, not all; method: immunoSEQ multiplex PCR. The sample holds tens of thousands of clones, over 90% seen once. The chain links TRBV6-1 to TRBJ2-3, with 8 bases fitting TRBD2. The clonotype originates from a donor between 10 and 35 years old with latent tuberculosis or without tuberculosis infection. Sequencing was done on a sample of PBMCs. CDR3 nucleotides: TGTGCCAGCAGAGGTAGCGGGATCCCAGATACGCAGTATTTT. This gives the protein CASRGSGIPDTQYF.